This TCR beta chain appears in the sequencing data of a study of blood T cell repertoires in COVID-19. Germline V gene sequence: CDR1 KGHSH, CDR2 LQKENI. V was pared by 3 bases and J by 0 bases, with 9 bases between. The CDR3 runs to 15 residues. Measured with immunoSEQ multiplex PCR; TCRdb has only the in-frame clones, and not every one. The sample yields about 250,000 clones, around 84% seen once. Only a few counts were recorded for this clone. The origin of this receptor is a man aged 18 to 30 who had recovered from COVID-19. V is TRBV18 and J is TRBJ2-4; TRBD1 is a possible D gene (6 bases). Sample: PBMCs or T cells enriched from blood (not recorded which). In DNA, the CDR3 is TGTGCCAGCTCACCTACAGGGTTAGCCAAAAACATTCAGTACTTC. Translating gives CASSPTGLAKNIQYF.